These 28 T cell receptor beta chains share one sample of origin, sequenced in a study of T cells in Graves' hyperthyroidism and ophthalmopathy. Amplification of TCR beta CDR3 regions was performed using RNA transcripts as template. Researchers ran a first-round RT-PCR on the TCR CDR3 using the HTBI primer set. Each CDR3 protein gets one entry after TCRdb re-called the multiplex PCR reads with MiXCR. Of 500,000 or so distinct CDR3 sequences listed, about 15% were seen once; the top ten hold roughly a sixth. Input material: blood. These receptors all stem from a woman aged 18-29 years with Graves' ophthalmopathy.

Ten or more counts support this clonotype. The chain links TRBV7-2 to TRBJ2-7; D possibly corresponds to TRBD2 (6 bases). The CDR3 is made up of 13 amino acids. V was shortened by 5 bases and J by 7 bases, with 15 bases between the two germline ends. Germline CDR1 SGHTA, CDR2 FQGNSA. The CDR3 loop is CASSRRQGGEQYF. CDR3 nucleotides: TGTGCCAGCAGCCGACGACAAGGAGGGGAGCAGTACTTC.

This clonotype rates as medium-sized. The chain combines TRBV28 with TRBJ2-3; D may be TRBD1 (5 bases). The length of the CDR3 is 15 residues. The V end was cut by 6 bases, the J end by 1 base, with 14 bases between. The germline V gene encodes CDR1 MDHEN and CDR2 SYDVKM. The CDR3 DNA sequence: TGTGCCAGCAGAGCCCCCCTAGGGGGCACAGATACGCAGTATTTT. Translated, it gives CASRAPLGGTDTQYF.

This clonotype was detected only a few times. The chain couples TRBV5-5 to TRBJ2-5; 8 bases fit TRBD2. Per germline, CDR1 SGHKS and CDR2 YYEKEE (reference sequence). Trimming at V came to 1 base and at J to 4 bases, leaving 9 bases not matched to a gene. This CDR3 is 16 amino acids long. DNA for the CDR3: TGTGCCAGCAGCTTGCACGGGACTAGGATAAGAGAGACCCAGTACTTC. This encodes CASSLHGTRIRETQYF.

V and J are TRBV19 and TRBJ2-2; 14 bases align to TRBD2. Germline assignment: CDR1 LNHDA and CDR2 SQIVND (reference sequence). V lost 6 bases and J lost 6; bases outside the gene matches: 3. This CDR3 has 15 amino acids. The CDR3 DNA reads as TGTGCCAGTAGGACTAGCGGGAGGGCCGCCGGGGAGCTGTTTTTT. As protein: CASRTSGRAAGELFF.

This clonotype came up a few times. The chain links TRBV7-2 to TRBJ1-2; a weak D match, TRBD1 (6 bases). Looked up from germline, CDR1 is SGHTA and CDR2 is FQGNSA. This CDR3 spans 16 amino acids. Trimming removed 0 bases from V and 2 bases from J, with 13 bases in between. This CDR3 is CASSLAAGGGNYGYTF. The CDR3 bases are TGTGCCAGCAGCTTAGCAGCGGGGGGCGGAAACTATGGCTACACCTTC.

The chain carries TRBV7-9 and TRBJ1-4, with D perhaps matching TRBD1 (6 bases). Looked up from germline, CDR1 is SEHNR and CDR2 is FQNEAQ (reference sequence). The CDR3 length is 15 residues. V gave up 6 bases and J gave up 5 bases, with 16 bases separating them. The CDR3 region is CASSSNGGRNEKLFF. CDR3 nucleotide sequence: TGTGCCAGCAGTTCGAACGGGGGGCGGAATGAAAAACTGTTTTTT.

The chain carries TRBV5-1 and TRBJ2-2; 7 bases match TRBD1. Germline trimming cut 2 bases from V and 0 bases from J; bases unmatched to any gene: 7. The CDR3 spans 17 residues. Germline loops: CDR1 SGHRS, CDR2 YFSETQ. The chain's CDR3 is CASSFAYRGPNTGELFF. CDR3 coding DNA: TGCGCCAGCAGCTTCGCGTACAGGGGTCCGAACACCGGGGAGCTGTTTTTT.

The chain is built from TRBV11-2 and TRBJ2-1; TRBD2 aligns across 11 bases. The CDR3 loop spans 16 amino acids. The V and J ends lost 4 bases and 9 bases, in that order; junction bases with no gene match: 11. Germline values: CDR1 SGHAT, CDR2 FQNNGV. CDR3 region: CASSSLSSGGAGEQFF. The CDR3 DNA sequence: TGTGCCAGCAGCTCCCTGAGTAGCGGGGGGGCCGGTGAGCAGTTCTTC.

This clonotype was counted only a few times. The V gene is TRBV4-1, the J gene TRBJ2-1, with TRBD2 as a possible D gene (5 bases). CDR1 and CDR2 (germline): MGHRA, YSYEKL. The CDR3 is 17 amino acids. V was cut by 0 bases and J by 0 bases, with 12 bases left in between. The CDR3, as DNA: TGCGCCAGCAGCCAAGATGGAGGACTCTCCTCCTACAATGAGCAGTTCTTC. Amino acids: CASSQDGGLSSYNEQFF.

This clonotype showed up many times. This chain links TRBV28 with TRBJ2-7; possible D gene TRBD2, 6 bases. The CDR3 length is 14 residues. Per the germline V gene, CDR1 is MDHEN and CDR2 is SYDVKM. The V end lost 3 bases, the J end lost 1 base, and 10 bases lay between the germline ends. The CDR3 reads CASSLDGLSYEQYF. The CDR3 bases are TGTGCCAGCAGTTTGGACGGACTATCCTACGAGCAGTACTTC.

This clonotype was counted at least ten times. The chain links TRBV7-9 to TRBJ1-2; D unresolved. This CDR3 region has 15 residues. Germline assignment: CDR1 SEHNR and CDR2 FQNEAQ (reference sequence). V was shortened by 3 bases and J by 3 bases, with 14 bases between the two germline ends. The CDR3 spells CASSFVIGSDYGYTF. DNA for the CDR3: TGTGCCAGCAGCTTCGTGATAGGGTCGGACTATGGCTACACCTTC. Based on the CDR3 plus reference TRBV7-9 and TRBJ1-2, the full variable domain is DTGVSQNPRHKITKRGQNVTFRCDPISEHNRLYWYRQTLGQGPEFLTYFQNEAQLEKSRLLSDRFSAERPKGSFSTLEIQRTEQGDSAMYLCASSFVIGSDYGYTFGSGTRLTVV.

The sample holds many counts of this clonotype. V and J are TRBV28 and TRBJ1-5; TRBD1 matches 7 bases. CDR3 length equals 15 residues. Germline V gene data show CDR1 as MDHEN and CDR2 as SYDVKM. Trimming removed 6 bases from V and 4 bases from J; junction bases left unmatched: 9. For the CDR3, the DNA is TGTGCCAGCAGCCCCAGACAGGGACGGAATCAGCCCCAGCATTTT. This encodes CASSPRQGRNQPQHF.

The table lists this clonotype with many counts. The chain couples TRBV28 to TRBJ1-2; TRBD1 agrees at 7 bases. J gave up 4 bases and V 7 bases, and 3 bases lay outside the gene matches. CDR1 is MDHEN, CDR2 SYDVKM, per germline. The CDR3 is made up of 12 amino acids. CDR3 coding DNA: TGTGCCAGCACATGGGACAGCTATGGCTACACCTTC. It translates to CASTWDSYGYTF.

This clonotype was found many times. The J gene is TRBJ2-5, the V gene TRBV3-1; tentatively, D is TRBD2 (6 bases). V dropped 3 bases and J dropped 9 bases, with 8 bases sitting between them. The germline V gene encodes CDR1 LGHDT and CDR2 YNNKEL (reference sequence). The CDR3 has 11 amino acids. The CDR3 region has the DNA TGTGCCAGCAGCCAGAGACTAGCCCAGTACTTC. Its translation is CASSQRLAQYF.

The table lists this clonotype with a count of one. Relative to the germline gene, one junction end is altered; a read error may explain this. The chain carries TRBV9 and TRBJ1-1; D unclear. This CDR3 comprises 11 residues. CDR1 SGDLS and CDR2 YYNGEE come from the germline V gene. DNA for the CDR3: TGTGCCGGCAGCGTGGGCCGGATGGCTTTCTTT. Amino acids: CAGSVGRMAFF.

In DNA form, the CDR3 reads TGTGCCAGCAATGGAGGGGGCAATCAGCCCCAGCATTTT. Protein: CASNGGGNQPQHF. The V call is TRBV5-8, the J call TRBJ1-5, with a possible D match to TRBD1 (5 bases). V dropped 6 bases and J dropped 2 bases, with 9 bases sitting between them. In germline, CDR1 is SGHTS, CDR2 YDEGEE. This CDR3 region has 13 residues.

This clonotype was observed many times. The rearrangement links TRBV27 to TRBJ2-5; a possible D gene is TRBD2 (7 bases). This CDR3 is 14 amino acids long. Trimming took off 6 bases at V and 4 bases at J, with 15 bases between the two ends. Per germline, CDR1 MNHEY and CDR2 SMNVEV (reference sequence). The CDR3 nucleotides are TGTGCCAGCAGCCCAATAGGGGGGGCAGAGACCCAGTACTTC. It translates to CASSPIGGAETQYF.

The rearrangement uses TRBV6-1 and TRBJ2-1; D tentatively reads TRBD1 or TRBD2 (5 bases each). The germline V gene has CDR1 MNHNS and CDR2 SASEGT. CDR3 length: 13 amino acids. The DNA for the CDR3 is TGTGGTATCGGGACCAAAACGGGTAATGAGCAGTTCTTC. Its protein is CGIGTKTGNEQFF.

This clonotype was seen many times. This chain connects TRBV28 to TRBJ2-1, with 7 bases matching TRBD1. The junction had 13 bases not matched to a gene; V was cut back by 7 bases and J by 1 base. Germline V gene data show CDR1 as MDHEN and CDR2 as SYDVKM. The CDR3 extends over 17 amino acids. Written as DNA, the CDR3 is TGTGCCAGCATTCCCTCGTCGGGACAGTCGTCCTACAATGAGCAGTTCTTC. It specifies CASIPSSGQSSYNEQFF. The whole variable domain, filled in from reference TRBV28 and TRBJ2-1, reads DVKVTQSSRYLVKRTGEKVFLECVQDMDHENMFWYRQDPGLGLRLIYFSYDVKMKEKGDIPEGYSVSREKKERFSLILESASTNQTSMYLCASIPSSGQSSYNEQFFGPGTRLTVL.

This clonotype was counted ten times or more. CDR3 sequence (DNA): TGTGCCAGCAGTCGCCTCGTCGATGAGCAGTTCTTC. Its protein product is CASSRLVDEQFF. V usage is TRBV27 and J usage is TRBJ2-1; D uncertain. Trimming took 5 bases from V and 8 from J, leaving 10 bases between them. This CDR3 spans 12 amino acids. Germline-derived CDR1 and CDR2 are MNHEY and SMNVEV (reference sequence).

The table lists this clonotype with many counts. The rearrangement links TRBV7-9 to TRBJ1-2; D unresolved. Germline CDR1 reads SEHNR; CDR2 reads FQNEAQ (reference sequence). The CDR3 extends over 12 amino acids. Trimming stripped 5 bases from V and 4 bases from J, with 8 bases between. Written as DNA, the CDR3 is TGTGCCAGCAGCGATACCCTCTATGGCTACACCTTC. Protein sequence: CASSDTLYGYTF.

This clonotype was observed at least ten times. This rearrangement joins TRBV3-1 to TRBJ1-1; a weak D match, TRBD1 (5 bases). V lost 1 base to trimming and J lost 0 bases, with 9 bases between them. The CDR3 contains 15 residues. Germline CDR1 LGHDT, CDR2 YNNKEL (reference sequence). Written as DNA, the CDR3 is TGTGCCAGCAGCCAAGGGGAGGGACTGAACACTGAAGCTTTCTTT. Its protein product is CASSQGEGLNTEAFF.

This clonotype has at least ten counts. This chain uses TRBV5-1 with TRBJ1-1, with 7 bases matching TRBD1. CDR1 SGHRS and CDR2 YFSETQ come from the germline V gene. The CDR3 runs 14 residues. V was clipped by 1 base and J by 6 bases; unmatched bases: 6. CDR3 protein: CASSLNRDSPEAFF. As DNA, the CDR3 is TGCGCCAGCAGCTTGAACCGGGACAGTCCTGAAGCTTTCTTT. Full variable domain (rest looked up from reference TRBV5-1 and TRBJ1-1): KAGVTQTPRYLIKTRGQQVTLSCSPISGHRSVSWYQQTPGQGLQFLFEYFSETQRNKGNFPGRFSGRQFSNSRSEMNVSTLELGDSALYLCASSLNRDSPEAFFGQGTRLTVV.

This clonotype was counted once. The chain recombines TRBV24-1 with TRBJ2-6; possibly TRBD1 for D (6 bases). The V end was cut by 7 bases, the J end by 0 bases, with 9 bases between. This CDR3 contains 15 residues. Germline CDR1 reads KGHDR; CDR2 reads SFDVKD. CDR3 residues: CATSQGFSGANVLTF. The CDR3 DNA follows: TGTGCCACCAGCCAGGGGTTCTCTGGGGCCAACGTCCTGACTTTC.

As regards this clonotype: One junction end does not reproduce the germline sequence, and a read error may be involved. The chain's CDR3 is CASTYNTEVAYNLPLHF. CDR3 nucleotide sequence: TGTGCCAGCACCTATAACACAGAGGTCGCCTATAATTTACCCCTCCACTTT. The chain joins TRBV28 to TRBJ1-6; D ambiguous. Per the germline V gene, CDR1 is MDHEN and CDR2 is SYDVKM. CDR3 length: 17 residues.

This chain joins TRBV2 and TRBJ2-7, with TRBD1 identical over 9 bases. This CDR3 comprises 15 residues. Germline CDR1 reads SNHLY; CDR2 reads FYNNEI. V shed 8 bases, J shed 0 bases, and the junction held 8 bases outside the gene matches. This CDR3 is CASPQGATPSYEQYF. As DNA, the CDR3 is TGTGCCAGCCCACAGGGGGCTACACCCTCCTACGAGCAGTACTTC.

The chain couples TRBV6-6 to TRBJ1-2; D is perhaps TRBD1 (6 bases). The CDR3 extends over 16 amino acids. The germline gives CDR1 MNHNY, CDR2 SVGAGI (reference sequence). The V end was cut by 2 bases, the J end by 2 bases, with 15 bases between. CDR3 residues: CASSYDFGGLNYGYTF. The CDR3 DNA is TGTGCCAGCAGTTACGATTTCGGGGGGCTAAACTATGGCTACACCTTC.

The sample holds a few counts of this clonotype. V and J are TRBV9 and TRBJ1-4, with D unclear. V gave up 2 bases and J gave up 7 bases, with 9 bases separating them. This CDR3 has 13 residues. CDR1 is SGDLS and CDR2 is YYNGEE in the germline V gene. CDR3 amino acids: CASSVEQSEKLFF. In DNA, the CDR3 is TGTGCCAGCAGCGTCGAACAGAGTGAAAAACTGTTTTTT.